This T cell receptor beta chain derives from a study of blood T cell repertoires in COVID-19. The overall study: PBMCs, B-cell-depleted T cells, or T cells were the source of the cDNA or gDNA that made up the material.

The V end lost 0 bases, the J end lost 8 bases, and 13 bases lay between the germline ends. CDR3 length equals 14 residues. The germline CDR1 and CDR2 sequences are GTSNPN and SVGIG (reference sequence). TCRdb's table, derived via immunoSEQ multiplex PCR, lists solely in-frame clones and lacks some. Of 150,000 or so clones listed, about 89% were seen once; the top ten hold around 4.2%. Regarding this clone: Additional DNA sequences in this sample encode the identical CDR3.

Sequences were obtained from peripheral blood. This sequence was found in a man aged 60-69 years with COVID-19, enrolled during active disease. The chain couples TRBV30 to TRBJ1-4, with D maybe TRBD1 (5 bases). CDR3 protein: CAWSVRGAGEKLFF. DNA of the CDR3: TGTGCCTGGAGTGTACGCGGGGCCGGCGAAAAACTGTTTTTT.